A single sample gave rise to the 23 T cell receptor beta chains below, sequenced in a study of blood T cell repertoires in COVID-19. The table came from immunoSEQ multiplex PCR; TCRdb's copy has only in-frame clones and leaves some out. The sample yields about 410,000 clones, approximately 91% seen once. Sequenced: peripheral blood. The receptors were gathered from a woman between 35 and 50 years old with COVID-19, enrolled during active disease.

The chain is built from TRBV30 and TRBJ1-1; TRBD1 is a possible D gene (6 bases). V lost 0 bases, J lost 1 base, and 12 bases lay in between. The germline gives CDR1 GTSNPN, CDR2 SVGIG (reference sequence). The CDR3 contains 15 residues. The CDR3 DNA is TGTGCCTGGAGTGTACCAGGGGCGACGAACACTGAAGCTTTCTTT. Translating gives CAWSVPGATNTEAFF.

This chain uses TRBV4-2 with TRBJ1-4; the D gene is possibly TRBD1 (5 bases). CDR1 is LGHNA, CDR2 YNFKEQ, per germline. The V and J ends lost 1 base and 5 bases respectively, with 8 bases between them. CDR3 size: 14 residues. The CDR3 loop is CASSQVGGNEKLFF. The CDR3, as DNA: TGTGCCAGCAGCCAAGTCGGGGGAAATGAAAAACTGTTTTTT.

This clone showed up just once. The chain joins TRBV6-5 to TRBJ1-2; D is possibly TRBD1 (6 bases). Per the germline V gene, CDR1 is MNHEY and CDR2 is SVGAGI. CDR3 length equals 12 residues. V was trimmed by 5 bases and J by 11 bases, leaving 15 bases between them. The CDR3 nucleotides are TGTGCCAGCAGTCTGACAGGAGAAGATTACACCTTC. Translation: CASSLTGEDYTF.

The chain is built from TRBV7-2 and TRBJ1-2; a weak D match, TRBD1 (5 bases). Germline CDR1 and CDR2: SGHTA and FQGNSA. This CDR3 is 13 amino acids long. Trimming stripped 5 bases from V and 5 bases from J, with 12 bases between. DNA for the CDR3: TGTGCCAGCAGCCGACAGCCCCAGTATGGCTACACCTTC. Translated, it gives CASSRQPQYGYTF.

This clone came up once. This rearrangement joins TRBV7-3 to TRBJ2-1, with 7 bases aligning to TRBD2. The CDR3 runs to 16 residues. Per the germline V gene, CDR1 is SGHTA and CDR2 is FQGTGA. V trimming: 5 bases; J trimming: 4 bases; junction bases outside the gene matches: 11. The CDR3 spells CASSLVGGEVYNEQFF. CDR3 sequence (DNA): TGTGCCAGCAGCCTTGTGGGAGGGGAAGTATACAATGAGCAGTTCTTC.

The table lists this clone with many counts. The chain combines TRBV24-1 with TRBJ1-1; 9 positions agree with TRBD1. CDR1 and CDR2 from the germline V gene are KGHDR and SFDVKD. CDR3 length: 15 amino acids. Trimming took 4 bases from V and 8 from J; bases not matched to a gene: 10. The CDR3 DNA reads as TGTGCCACCAGTGACTTACGCACAGGGGGCAGGGAAGCTTTCTTT. Translated, it gives CATSDLRTGGREAFF.

J is TRBJ1-5 and V is TRBV19, with 7 bases lining up with TRBD1. This CDR3 spans 14 amino acids. In germline, CDR1 is LNHDA, CDR2 SQIVND (reference sequence). V lost 4 bases to trimming and J lost 2 bases; unmatched junction nucleotides: 2. The CDR3 is CASSSGTGNQPQHF. Here the CDR3 DNA reads TGTGCCAGTAGTAGTGGGACAGGCAATCAGCCCCAGCATTTT.

J is TRBJ2-5 and V is TRBV6-5; D possibly corresponds to TRBD1 (6 bases). V lost 5 bases, J lost 4 bases, and 11 bases lay in between. The CDR3 sequence is 13 residues long. Germline V lookup: CDR1 MNHEY, CDR2 SVGAGI. The CDR3 bases are TGTGCCAGCAGTCTCCCAGGGGCAGAGACCCAGTACTTC. Amino acids: CASSLPGAETQYF.

The chain combines TRBV9 with TRBJ2-2, with TRBD2 as a possible D gene (6 bases). The CDR3 consists of 16 residues. V dropped 5 bases and J dropped 8 bases, with 22 bases sitting between them. CDR1 SGDLS and CDR2 YYNGEE come from the germline V gene. CDR3 in DNA: TGTGCCAGCAGGCCTGCCGGACTATCCGAGGGAGGGGAGCTGTTTTTT. Protein product: CASRPAGLSEGGELFF.

The gene calls are TRBV5-1 and TRBJ1-1; no clear D. CDR1 is SGHRS, CDR2 YFSETQ, per germline. The CDR3 length is 15 residues. The V gene lost 3 bases and the J gene lost 5 bases, with 17 bases spanning the gap. DNA for the CDR3: TGCGCCAGCAGCTCTTTGGGCTGGGTAAGGACTGAAGCTTTCTTT. Translating it yields CASSSLGWVRTEAFF.

The rearrangement joins TRBV27 to TRBJ1-5, with D possibly TRBD1 on 5 matching bases. V was clipped by 6 bases and J by 1 base, with 16 bases between them. CDR3 length: 16 amino acids. Germline V gene lookup returns CDR1 MNHEY and CDR2 SMNVEV (reference sequence). CDR3 nucleotides: TGTGCCAGCAGAACCTATACAGGAGGGAGCAATCAGCCCCAGCATTTT. Translation: CASRTYTGGSNQPQHF.

The chain links TRBV10-2 to TRBJ2-2; possibly TRBD1 for D (7 bases). The CDR3 has 14 amino acids. Germline V gives CDR1 WSHSY, CDR2 SAAADI. Trimming shortened V by 8 bases and J by 5 bases, and 15 bases separated the two germline ends. CDR3 nucleotides: TGCGCCAGCCTGGGCAGGGGGGTTACCGGGGAGCTGTTTTTT. Its translation is CASLGRGVTGELFF.

The J gene is TRBJ2-3, the V gene TRBV19; 7 bases are shared with TRBD1. This CDR3 spans 15 amino acids. Germline CDR1 LNHDA, CDR2 SQIVND (reference sequence). Trimming at V came to 4 bases and at J to 4 bases, leaving 8 bases not matched to a gene. The CDR3 spells CASSTGQLPADTQYF. For the CDR3, the DNA is TGTGCCAGTAGTACGGGACAGCTCCCCGCAGATACGCAGTATTTT.

The chain recombines TRBV18 with TRBJ1-1; no definite D call. The length of the CDR3 is 14 residues. The germline V and J ends were trimmed by 3 bases and 9 bases, with 17 bases remaining between them. Germline lookup yields CDR1 KGHSH and CDR2 LQKENI. CDR3 nucleotide sequence: TGTGCCAGCTCACCTACCGGACTTCCCGCCCAAGCTTTCTTT. Protein: CASSPTGLPAQAFF.

This chain uses TRBV10-3 with TRBJ2-3; the match to TRBD2 covers 8 bases. V lost 0 bases and J lost 3; bases outside the gene matches: 11. This CDR3 contains 18 residues. The germline gives CDR1 ENHRY, CDR2 SYGVKD. The CDR3 loop is CAISESTSGNRRTDTQYF. The CDR3 bases are TGTGCCATCAGTGAGTCAACTAGCGGAAACCGAAGAACAGATACGCAGTATTTT.

The chain employs TRBV5-1 and TRBJ1-1, with TRBD1 as a possible D gene (5 bases). The germline V and J ends were trimmed by 1 base and 12 bases, with 13 bases remaining between them. The CDR3 has 12 residues. Germline assignment: CDR1 SGHRS and CDR2 YFSETQ. As DNA, the CDR3 is TGCGCCAGCAGCTTGTTTTCGGCGGGACCTTTCTTT. This codes for CASSLFSAGPFF. Complete variable domain (other parts from reference TRBV5-1 and TRBJ1-1): KAGVTQTPRYLIKTRGQQVTLSCSPISGHRSVSWYQQTPGQGLQFLFEYFSETQRNKGNFPGRFSGRQFSNSRSEMNVSTLELGDSALYLCASSLFSAGPFFGQGTRLTVV.

The chain is built from TRBV24-1 and TRBJ2-2; a weak D match, TRBD2 (5 bases). This CDR3 comprises 14 residues. Per the germline V gene, CDR1 is KGHDR and CDR2 is SFDVKD. Trimming removed 7 bases from V and 1 base from J, with 9 bases in between. CDR3 residues: CATRSSGNTGELFF. The DNA for the CDR3 is TGTGCCACCAGGTCCAGCGGGAACACCGGGGAGCTGTTTTTT.

The chain uses TRBV6-6 and TRBJ1-4; D unclear. From germline, CDR1 is MNHNY and CDR2 SVGAGI (reference sequence). The CDR3 sequence is 15 residues long. V lost 7 bases to trimming and J lost 3 bases, with 15 bases between them. The CDR3 sequence is CASIEQLYANEKLFF. CDR3 sequence (DNA): TGTGCCAGCATCGAACAGCTCTACGCTAATGAAAAACTGTTTTTT.

V and J are TRBV9 and TRBJ2-3; 7 bases line up with TRBD1. Germline V gene data show CDR1 as SGDLS and CDR2 as YYNGEE. The CDR3 contains 16 residues. V gave up 3 bases and J gave up 0 bases; unmatched junction bases: 7. CDR3 nucleotide sequence: TGTGCCAGCAGCGGGGGCACAGGGGCCAGCACAGATACGCAGTATTTT. This sequence encodes CASSGGTGASTDTQYF.

The CDR3 protein is CASSPLFAGANQPQHF. The CDR3 DNA reads TGTGCCAGCAGTCCTCTCTTTGCAGGGGCCAATCAGCCCCAGCATTTT. The V and J genes are TRBV28 and TRBJ1-5; perhaps TRBD1 as D (6 bases). Germline CDR1 MDHEN, CDR2 SYDVKM. The CDR3 is 16 residues long. The germline V and J ends were trimmed by 5 bases and 3 bases, with 17 bases remaining between them.

The chain combines TRBV6-1 with TRBJ1-5; possible D gene TRBD1, 5 bases. The CDR3 covers 16 residues. V was pared by 0 bases and J by 6 bases, with 15 bases between. CDR1 is MNHNS and CDR2 is SASEGT in the germline V gene. The CDR3 bases are TGTGCCAGCAGTGAAGCGTGGCAGGTGGGGGGTCAGCCCCAGCATTTT. The encoded protein is CASSEAWQVGGQPQHF.

This clone has a single count. V and J are TRBV5-1 and TRBJ2-7; no definite D call. CDR1 SGHRS and CDR2 YFSETQ come from the germline V gene. This CDR3 contains 14 residues. Trimming took 1 base from V and 0 from J, leaving 8 bases between them. The CDR3 coding sequence is TGCGCCAGCAGCTTGAATGTCGGCTCCTACGAGCAGTACTTC. Protein sequence: CASSLNVGSYEQYF.

J is TRBJ2-3 and V is TRBV5-6; 7 bases are shared with TRBD1. Germline V gene sequence: CDR1 SGHDT, CDR2 YYEEEE. The ends lost 0 bases at V and 0 bases at J; junction bases unmatched: 4. This CDR3 is 16 amino acids long. CDR3 nucleotides: TGTGCCAGCAGCTTGGGAGGGGGCACTAGCACAGATACGCAGTATTTT. Translating gives CASSLGGGTSTDTQYF.